This entry concerns a single T cell receptor (beta chain). This specimen belongs to a study of blood T cell repertoires in COVID-19. CDR1 and CDR2 from the germline V gene are MNHEY and SMNVEV (reference sequence). Trimming shortened V by 0 bases and J by 4 bases, and 15 bases separated the two germline ends. This CDR3 is 16 amino acids long. Original processing notes: From reference gene primer amplification, estimates of nucleated cell counts were derived. This table comes from immunoSEQ multiplex PCR, and its TCRdb copy is limited to in-frame clones, with some not included. For V, J and clone size, that table is used; D and trimming come from the DNA. The table has approximately 300,000 clones, roughly 85% seen once.

The TCR originated in a young woman who had been exposed to COVID-19. This chain joins TRBV27 and TRBJ1-2; D unresolved. The sample consisted of PBMCs or T cells enriched from blood (not recorded which). CDR3 sequence reads: CASSLSPREGSYGYTF. In DNA, the CDR3 is TGTGCCAGCAGTTTATCCCCGCGGGAAGGGAGCTATGGCTACACCTTC.